Below, 12 T cell receptor beta chains from the same sample are listed, as sequenced in a study of cytomegalovirus exposure and HLA in healthy donors (dated by TCRdb to 2016 to 2017). The library was made by the immunoSEQ multiplex PCR assay. This immuneACCESS table, as held by TCRdb, lists in-frame sequences with V and J called but not all clones. Of the missing ones, under half trace to an unresolved V gene in checked studies; the others have no known cause. Here the sample has 200,000 to 250,000 clones; less than 90% occur a single time. 4.5% to 6% of the sample goes to the ten largest clones. Material: PBMCs. The receptors here all came from a woman under 30 in good health and CMV-seronegative.

The chain has TRBV7-2 and TRBJ1-1; D uncertain. The CDR3 has 15 residues. Trimming took off 1 base at V and 2 bases at J, with 11 bases between the two ends. Germline V gene sequence: CDR1 SGHTA, CDR2 FQGNSA. CDR3 region: CASSLVAGSNTEAFF. CDR3 bases: TGTGCCAGCAGCTTAGTGGCAGGAAGCAACACTGAAGCTTTCTTT.

The chain combines TRBV7-9 with TRBJ2-5, with D perhaps matching TRBD2 (6 bases). V was shortened by 2 bases and J by 0 bases, with 10 bases between the two germline ends. Germline CDR1 reads SEHNR; CDR2 reads FQNEAQ (reference sequence). The CDR3 spans 15 residues. For the CDR3, the DNA is TGTGCCAGCAGCTTACCGGGAGTGTACCAAGAGACCCAGTACTTC. It encodes CASSLPGVYQETQYF.

This chain connects TRBV19 to TRBJ2-2; possible D gene TRBD1, 5 bases. The length of the CDR3 is 15 residues. Per the germline V gene, CDR1 is LNHDA and CDR2 is SQIVND (reference sequence). Trimming pared 3 bases from V and 3 bases from J, leaving 11 bases between. The CDR3 is CASSIVQGHTGELFF. The CDR3 nucleotides read TGTGCCAGTAGTATTGTCCAGGGTCACACCGGGGAGCTGTTTTTT.

V gene TRBV30 combines with J gene TRBJ1-2, with D unresolved. This CDR3 has 12 residues. Germline-derived CDR1 and CDR2 are GTSNPN and SVGIG (reference sequence). Trimming took 1 base from V and 7 from J, leaving 10 bases between them. CDR3 DNA sequence: TGTGCCTGGAGTGGGGTTTGGGGTGGCTACACCTTC. It translates to CAWSGVWGGYTF.

This chain uses TRBV28 with TRBJ2-1; 9 bases map to TRBD1. Losses at the gene ends were 2 bases for V and 2 bases for J; bases not matched to a gene: 7. The CDR3 length is 17 residues. CDR1 is MDHEN and CDR2 is SYDVKM in the germline V gene. The CDR3: CASSLLGTGGTYNEQFF. The CDR3 nucleotides read TGTGCCAGCAGTTTACTGGGAACAGGGGGCACCTACAATGAGCAGTTCTTC.

This chain links TRBV6-5 with TRBJ2-2; D could derive from TRBD1 or TRBD2 (6 bases each). Germline CDR1 MNHEY, CDR2 SVGAGI. Trimming shortened V by 2 bases and J by 3 bases, and 13 bases separated the two germline ends. The CDR3 contains 16 residues. The CDR3 region has the DNA TGTGCCAGCAGTTACGGGCCTAGGGGGGACACCGGGGAGCTGTTTTTT. It codes for CASSYGPRGDTGELFF.

The rearrangement uses TRBV25-1 and TRBJ2-5, with D possibly matching TRBD1 (6 bases). The germline V gene has CDR1 MGHDK and CDR2 SYGVNS. CDR3 length equals 14 residues. V lost 5 bases to trimming and J lost 7 bases, with 17 bases between them. The CDR3 loop reads CASSSPHRVGTQYF. The CDR3, as DNA: TGTGCCAGCAGTTCCCCGCACAGGGTCGGGACCCAGTACTTC.

The chain links TRBV10-3 to TRBJ1-5; 9 nucleotides line up with TRBD1. The CDR3 is 14 residues long. V lost 6 bases, J lost 3 bases, and 3 bases stayed unmatched. Germline V gene lookup returns CDR1 ENHRY and CDR2 SYGVKD. The CDR3: CAISRDRDNQPQHF. The CDR3, as DNA: TGTGCCATCAGCCGGGACAGGGACAATCAGCCCCAGCATTTT.

This clone was counted between two and nine times. The chain has TRBV27 and TRBJ1-2; TRBD1 matches 8 bases. The CDR3 spans 14 residues. Trimming at V came to 10 bases and at J to 3 bases, leaving 10 bases not matched to a gene. Germline lookup yields CDR1 MNHEY and CDR2 SMNVEV (reference sequence). CDR3 bases: TGTGCCACCCGGACAGGGTGGAAGGACTATGGCTACACCTTC. Its protein is CATRTGWKDYGYTF.

The chain couples TRBV9 to TRBJ2-1, with TRBD2 identical over 7 bases. The junction had 2 bases not matched to a gene; V was cut back by 0 bases and J by 5 bases. Germline CDR1 is SGDLS and CDR2 is YYNGEE. The CDR3 extends over 14 amino acids. CDR3 in amino acids: CASSVGLADNEQFF. The CDR3 nucleotides read TGTGCCAGCAGCGTAGGTCTAGCGGACAATGAGCAGTTCTTC.

The rearrangement links TRBV5-4 to TRBJ2-7; D unclear. This CDR3 is built from 15 residues. Germline-derived CDR1 and CDR2 are SGHNT and YYREEE (reference sequence). Trimming removed 0 bases from V and 1 base from J, with 11 bases in between. CDR3 coding DNA: TGTGCCAGCAGCTTGGACCGATACGCGTCCTACGAGCAGTACTTC. Translation: CASSLDRYASYEQYF.

The gene calls are TRBV11-2 and TRBJ1-2; D is perhaps TRBD1 (5 bases). With 1 base removed from V and 8 bases from J, the gap between germline ends came to 11 bases. Germline-derived CDR1 and CDR2 are SGHAT and FQNNGV. The CDR3 has 13 residues. The CDR3: CASSLARGGGYTF. CDR3 nucleotide sequence: TGTGCCAGCAGCTTAGCCCGTGGGGGAGGCTACACCTTC.